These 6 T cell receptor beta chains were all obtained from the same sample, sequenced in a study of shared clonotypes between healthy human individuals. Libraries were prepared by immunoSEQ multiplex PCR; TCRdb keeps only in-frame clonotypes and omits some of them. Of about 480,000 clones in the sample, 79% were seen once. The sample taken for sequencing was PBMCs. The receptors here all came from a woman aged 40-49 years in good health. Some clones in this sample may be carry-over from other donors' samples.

In DNA form, the CDR3 reads TGCGCCAGCAGCCTCGGACAGGCGGGGAATGAGCAGTTCTTC. Its protein product is CASSLGQAGNEQFF. The rearrangement links TRBV5-1 to TRBJ2-1; possibly TRBD1 for D (7 bases). V lost 4 bases and J 7 bases, leaving 15 bases between the germline ends. Germline CDR1 SGHRS, CDR2 YFSETQ. The length of the CDR3 is 14 residues.

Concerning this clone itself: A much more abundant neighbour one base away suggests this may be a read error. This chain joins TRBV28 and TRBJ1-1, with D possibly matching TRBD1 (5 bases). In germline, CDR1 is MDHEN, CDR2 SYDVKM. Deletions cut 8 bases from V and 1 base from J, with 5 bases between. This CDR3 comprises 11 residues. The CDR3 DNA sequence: TGTGCCAGCCAGGGGAACACTGAAGCTTTCTTT. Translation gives CASQGNTEAFF.

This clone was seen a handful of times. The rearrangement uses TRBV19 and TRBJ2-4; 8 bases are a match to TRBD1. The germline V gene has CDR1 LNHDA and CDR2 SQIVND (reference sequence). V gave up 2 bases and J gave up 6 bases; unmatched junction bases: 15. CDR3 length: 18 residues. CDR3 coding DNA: TGTGCCAGTAGTATACTCAACCTAGGACAGGGCGCGGGAAACATTCAGTACTTC. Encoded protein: CASSILNLGQGAGNIQYF.

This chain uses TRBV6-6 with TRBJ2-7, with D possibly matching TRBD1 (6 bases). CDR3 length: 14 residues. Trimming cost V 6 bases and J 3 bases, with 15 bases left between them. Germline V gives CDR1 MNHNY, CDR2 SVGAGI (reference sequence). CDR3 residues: CASSRGPTVYEQYF. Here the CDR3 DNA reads TGTGCCAGCAGCAGGGGACCGACAGTCTACGAGCAGTACTTC.

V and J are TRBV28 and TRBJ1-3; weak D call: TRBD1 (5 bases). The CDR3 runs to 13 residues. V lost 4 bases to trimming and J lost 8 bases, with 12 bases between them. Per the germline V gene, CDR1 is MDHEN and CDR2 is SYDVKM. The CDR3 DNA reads TGTGCCAGCAGTTCGGGGACCATCGACACCATATATTTT. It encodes CASSSGTIDTIYF.

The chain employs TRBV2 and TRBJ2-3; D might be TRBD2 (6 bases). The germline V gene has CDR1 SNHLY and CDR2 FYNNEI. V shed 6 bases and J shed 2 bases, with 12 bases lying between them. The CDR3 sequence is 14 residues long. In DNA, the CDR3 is TGTGCCAGCAGGCCGGGACTTCTCACAGATACGCAGTATTTT. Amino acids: CASRPGLLTDTQYF.